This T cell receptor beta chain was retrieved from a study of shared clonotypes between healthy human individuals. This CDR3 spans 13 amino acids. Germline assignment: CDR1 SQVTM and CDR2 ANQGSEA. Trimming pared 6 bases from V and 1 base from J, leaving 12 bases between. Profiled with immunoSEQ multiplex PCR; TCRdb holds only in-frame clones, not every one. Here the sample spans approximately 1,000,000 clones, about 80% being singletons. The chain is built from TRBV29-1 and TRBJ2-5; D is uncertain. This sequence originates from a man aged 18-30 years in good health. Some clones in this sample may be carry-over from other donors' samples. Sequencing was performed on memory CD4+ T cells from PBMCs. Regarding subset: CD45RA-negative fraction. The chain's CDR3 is CSVESGFQETQYF. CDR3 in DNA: TGCAGCGTCGAGAGTGGATTCCAAGAGACCCAGTACTTC. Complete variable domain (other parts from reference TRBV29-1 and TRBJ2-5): SAVISQKPSRDICQRGTSLTIQCQVDSQVTMMFWYRQQPGQSLTLIATANQGSEATYESGFVIDKFPISRPNLTFSTLTVSNMSPEDSSIYLCSVESGFQETQYFGPGTRLLVL.